These T cell receptor beta chains were read from a single sample in a study of blood T cell repertoires in COVID-19. Produced via immunoSEQ multiplex PCR; TCRdb's table is partial and in-frame only. The sample comprises 140,000 or so clones, around 90% of which are singletons, and roughly 1.5% rests with the top ten. Sequenced: peripheral blood. Every receptor here comes from a human donor in a cohort sampled during active COVID-19. Each CDR3 is given with its conserved first and last residue. The order of the fields is V gene, D gene, J gene, clone size, CDR3 DNA, CDR3 protein. D genes are given only for firm matches. The size of a clone is reported for some rows only, either as once, few or many, or as a class for expanded clones.

v_call: TRBV10-1; d_call: NA; j_call: TRBJ2-5; clone_size: once; cdr3_nt: TGCGCCAGCAGTGGTGCGGGACGGGAGACCCAGTACTTC; cdr3_aa: CASSGAGRETQYF
v_call: TRBV20-1; d_call: TRBD2; j_call: TRBJ2-3; clone_size: NA; cdr3_nt: TGCAGTGCTAGTCTCCTAGCGGGGGACACAGATACGCAGTATTTT; cdr3_aa: CSASLLAGDTDTQYF
v_call: TRBV5-4; d_call: TRBD1; j_call: TRBJ1-2; clone_size: NA; cdr3_nt: TGTGCCAGCAGCTTGGAAGCGTCAGGGGGCGCGAGCTATGGCTACACCTTC; cdr3_aa: CASSLEASGGASYGYTF
v_call: TRBV1; d_call: NA; j_call: TRBJ2-3; clone_size: NA; cdr3_nt: TGCACCAGCAGCCAAGATTCTACCTCAGATACGCAGTATTTT; cdr3_aa: CTSSQDSTSDTQYF
v_call: TRBV7-2; d_call: NA; j_call: TRBJ2-1; clone_size: NA; cdr3_nt: TGTGCCAGCAGTCAGGGGCCCCACAATGAGCAGTTCTTC; cdr3_aa: CASSQGPHNEQFF
v_call: TRBV5-4; d_call: TRBD1; j_call: TRBJ2-7; clone_size: NA; cdr3_nt: TGTGCCAGCAGCTACCGGGACAGGGCGTCCGAGCAGTACTTC; cdr3_aa: CASSYRDRASEQYF
v_call: TRBV6-6; d_call: TRBD2; j_call: TRBJ2-1; clone_size: NA; cdr3_nt: TGTGCCAGCAGTCGAGGACTAGCGGGGGGAGAATTGGTGCAGTTCTTC; cdr3_aa: CASSRGLAGGELVQFF
v_call: TRBV5-5; d_call: NA; j_call: TRBJ1-1; clone_size: NA; cdr3_nt: TGTGCCAGCAGCCGTCAGGGCCTGGGCACTGAAGCTTTCTTT; cdr3_aa: CASSRQGLGTEAFF
v_call: TRBV30; d_call: NA; j_call: TRBJ2-1; clone_size: NA; cdr3_nt: TGTGCCTGGGGGGTGAGCTCCTACAATGAGCAGTTCTTC; cdr3_aa: CAWGVSSYNEQFF
v_call: TRBV2; d_call: NA; j_call: TRBJ1-2; clone_size: once; cdr3_nt: TGTGCCAGCAGTGACGAGGTGAACTATGGCTACACCTTC; cdr3_aa: CASSDEVNYGYTF
v_call: TRBV5-1; d_call: NA; j_call: TRBJ1-6; clone_size: NA; cdr3_nt: TGCGCCAGCAGCTCCCTCCCGCCAGGGAATAATTCACCCCTCCACTTT; cdr3_aa: CASSSLPPGNNSPLHF
v_call: TRBV29-1; d_call: TRBD2; j_call: TRBJ2-3; clone_size: once; cdr3_nt: TGCAGCGTTGAAGGGGCACTAGCGGGGAACACAGATACGCAGTATTTT; cdr3_aa: CSVEGALAGNTDTQYF
v_call: TRBV27; d_call: TRBD1; j_call: TRBJ1-6; clone_size: NA; cdr3_nt: TGTGCCAGCACATTATTCAGGGGGAGTAACTCACCCCTCCACTTT; cdr3_aa: CASTLFRGSNSPLHF
v_call: TRBV5-1; d_call: NA; j_call: TRBJ1-2; clone_size: NA; cdr3_nt: TGCGCCAGCAGCTTGGAATGGGGGCTGAACTATGGCTACACCTTC; cdr3_aa: CASSLEWGLNYGYTF
v_call: TRBV6-2/TRBV6-3; d_call: TRBD1; j_call: TRBJ1-2; clone_size: NA; cdr3_nt: TGTGCCAGCAGCCGCAGGGGGGGCTACACCTTC; cdr3_aa: CASSRRGGYTF
v_call: TRBV5-1; d_call: NA; j_call: TRBJ1-1; clone_size: NA; cdr3_nt: TGCGCCAGCAGCTTCGGACAGCCAAGTGACACTGAAGCTTTCTTT; cdr3_aa: CASSFGQPSDTEAFF
v_call: TRBV15; d_call: NA; j_call: TRBJ2-7; clone_size: many; cdr3_nt: TGTGCCACCAGCAAGCGTGCGGCGCAGAGGGTCGAGCAGTACTTC; cdr3_aa: CATSKRAAQRVEQYF
v_call: TRBV27; d_call: NA; j_call: TRBJ2-7; clone_size: NA; cdr3_nt: TGTGCCAGCAGTCATACAGGGAGCTCCTACGAGCAGTACTTC; cdr3_aa: CASSHTGSSYEQYF
v_call: TRBV7-8; d_call: TRBD2; j_call: TRBJ2-7; clone_size: NA; cdr3_nt: TGTGCCAGCAGCGGACCCGGGACTAGCATCTACGAGCAGTACTTC; cdr3_aa: CASSGPGTSIYEQYF
v_call: TRBV11-2; d_call: TRBD2; j_call: TRBJ2-1; clone_size: NA; cdr3_nt: TGTGCCAGCAGCACACTAGCGGGGGGGTTAAATGAGCAGTTCTTC; cdr3_aa: CASSTLAGGLNEQFF
v_call: TRBV18; d_call: TRBD2; j_call: TRBJ2-1; clone_size: NA; cdr3_nt: TGTGCCAGCTCACCATATGTTAGCGGGGGGACAAAGTCCTACAATGAGCAGTTCTTC; cdr3_aa: CASSPYVSGGTKSYNEQFF
v_call: TRBV25-1; d_call: TRBD1; j_call: TRBJ1-2; clone_size: NA; cdr3_nt: TGTGCCAGCAGTGAAGATTTTTATGGGACAGGGGTGTATGGCTACACCTTC; cdr3_aa: CASSEDFYGTGVYGYTF
v_call: TRBV3-1/TRBV3-2; d_call: TRBD1; j_call: TRBJ1-1; clone_size: NA; cdr3_nt: TGTGCCAGCAGCCGTGGTACAGGGGTTTCGGGTGAAGCTTTCTTT; cdr3_aa: CASSRGTGVSGEAFF
v_call: TRBV9; d_call: TRBD1; j_call: TRBJ1-1; clone_size: NA; cdr3_nt: TGTGCCAGCAGCGTACATGGGGACAGTACTGAAGCTTTCTTT; cdr3_aa: CASSVHGDSTEAFF
v_call: TRBV7-2; d_call: TRBD2; j_call: TRBJ2-5; clone_size: once; cdr3_nt: TGTGCCAGCAGCTTATGGGGCCGCGGGGAGGGGGAGACCCAGTACTTC; cdr3_aa: CASSLWGRGEGETQYF
v_call: TRBV7-9; d_call: NA; j_call: TRBJ2-1; clone_size: few; cdr3_nt: TGTGCCAGCAGCTTAGAAGGGGGGGCCCCGAACAATGAGCAGTTCTTC; cdr3_aa: CASSLEGGAPNNEQFF
v_call: TRBV5-1; d_call: NA; j_call: TRBJ2-1; clone_size: NA; cdr3_nt: TGCGCCAGCAGCTTGGGCCAGGGGCTCTACAATGAGCAGTTCTTC; cdr3_aa: CASSLGQGLYNEQFF
v_call: TRBV6-5; d_call: NA; j_call: TRBJ1-3; clone_size: NA; cdr3_nt: TGTGCCAGCAGCACAACAGGGCCCGCGGACACCATATATTTT; cdr3_aa: CASSTTGPADTIYF
v_call: TRBV18; d_call: TRBD1; j_call: TRBJ1-5; clone_size: NA; cdr3_nt: TGTGCCAGCTCACAGGGACAGGGAGGCAATCAGCCCCAGCATTTT; cdr3_aa: CASSQGQGGNQPQHF
v_call: TRBV28; d_call: TRBD1; j_call: TRBJ1-5; clone_size: few; cdr3_nt: TGTGCCAGCAGTTGGGACAGGGGGCTGGGCAATCAGCCCCAGCATTTT; cdr3_aa: CASSWDRGLGNQPQHF
v_call: TRBV5-6; d_call: TRBD1; j_call: TRBJ1-1; clone_size: NA; cdr3_nt: TGTGCCAGCAGCTTGAGGACAGGGAGCGCGAACACTGAAGCTTTCTTT; cdr3_aa: CASSLRTGSANTEAFF
v_call: TRBV4-1; d_call: NA; j_call: TRBJ1-5; clone_size: NA; cdr3_nt: TGCGCCAGCAGCCCTGAGGCGGGGCATGGCAATCAGCCCCAGCATTTT; cdr3_aa: CASSPEAGHGNQPQHF
v_call: TRBV5-6; d_call: NA; j_call: TRBJ1-1; clone_size: NA; cdr3_nt: TGTGCCAGCAGCACACCCGGCGCAGGGGAGAACACTGAAGCTTTCTTT; cdr3_aa: CASSTPGAGENTEAFF
v_call: TRBV11-2; d_call: TRBD1; j_call: TRBJ2-7; clone_size: NA; cdr3_nt: TGTGCCAGCAGCCTTTGGACAGGGAATGCCGAGCAGTACTTC; cdr3_aa: CASSLWTGNAEQYF
v_call: TRBV6-6; d_call: NA; j_call: TRBJ2-5; clone_size: NA; cdr3_nt: TGTGCCAGCAGTTACTTGTCAGGTGGAGAGACCCAGTACTTC; cdr3_aa: CASSYLSGGETQYF
v_call: TRBV10-3; d_call: NA; j_call: TRBJ1-5; clone_size: few; cdr3_nt: TGTGCCATCAGTGAGTCTCGTAGCAATCAGCCCCAGCATTTT; cdr3_aa: CAISESRSNQPQHF
v_call: TRBV7-9; d_call: TRBD1; j_call: TRBJ1-2; clone_size: NA; cdr3_nt: TGTGCCAGCAGCTTTGGTGACAGGGGTGAGGGCTACACCTTC; cdr3_aa: CASSFGDRGEGYTF
v_call: TRBV5-8; d_call: NA; j_call: TRBJ1-4; clone_size: NA; cdr3_nt: TGTGCCAGCAGCTTGCCCCTAGGGGCCAGGGCGGAAAAACTGTTTTTT; cdr3_aa: CASSLPLGARAEKLFF
v_call: TRBV27; d_call: NA; j_call: TRBJ2-2; clone_size: NA; cdr3_nt: TGTGCCAGCAGTCTAGTGAACACCGGGGAGCTGTTTTTT; cdr3_aa: CASSLVNTGELFF
v_call: TRBV5-1; d_call: TRBD2; j_call: TRBJ2-1; clone_size: NA; cdr3_nt: TGCGCCAGCAGCTTGGCGGTACTAGCGGGGGCCCGAGAGCAGTTCTTC; cdr3_aa: CASSLAVLAGAREQFF
v_call: TRBV5-5; d_call: TRBD2; j_call: TRBJ2-3; clone_size: once; cdr3_nt: TGTGCCAGCAAATCGGGCGGGGGGTCGGATACGCAGTATTTT; cdr3_aa: CASKSGGGSDTQYF
v_call: TRBV6-5; d_call: TRBD1; j_call: TRBJ1-2; clone_size: once; cdr3_nt: TGTGCCAGCAGCGACAGGGAGGTGGGTGGCTACACCTTC; cdr3_aa: CASSDREVGGYTF
v_call: TRBV6-5; d_call: NA; j_call: TRBJ1-2; clone_size: NA; cdr3_nt: TGTGCCAGCAGTTACGACACGTTCTATGGCTACACCTTC; cdr3_aa: CASSYDTFYGYTF
v_call: TRBV4-1; d_call: NA; j_call: TRBJ2-3; clone_size: NA; cdr3_nt: TGCGCCAGCAGCCGAACCACTCCGAAGGGGTTGGATACGCAGTATTTT; cdr3_aa: CASSRTTPKGLDTQYF
v_call: TRBV11-2; d_call: TRBD1; j_call: TRBJ2-7; clone_size: NA; cdr3_nt: TGTGCCAGCAGCCGACAGGGGGCATGGAACTACGAGCAGTACTTC; cdr3_aa: CASSRQGAWNYEQYF